This T cell receptor (beta chain) was recorded in a study of early T cells in non-severe SARS-CoV-2 infection. The CDR3 loop spans 15 amino acids. Germline CDR1 SEHNR, CDR2 FQNEAQ (reference sequence). Comments on this clonotype: One end of the junction fails to match germline, which may point to a read error.

Attached unique molecular identifiers marked individual cDNA molecules. From the 5' RACE reads, TCRdb called clonotypes with MiXCR, one entry per CDR3 protein. The table has some 77,000 distinct CDR3 sequences, around 13% seen once; the top ten hold 1.1%. The chain is built from TRBV7-9 and TRBJ2-6, with D perhaps matching TRBD1 or TRBD2 (5 bases each). The clonotype comes from an adult who was a healthcare worker with PCR-confirmed SARS-CoV-2 infection or an uninfected control (not recorded which). Sequencing input: whole blood. CDR3: CASSRPGSGANVLIF. The CDR3 nucleotides are TGTGCCAGCAGCCGGCCGGGATCTGGGGCCAATGTCCTGATTTTC.